This T cell receptor beta chain was captured in a study of CD8 T cells in Susac syndrome. The T cells that were sequenced for TCR beta were CD8+ and CD4+ cells from blood. Negative isolation yielded the CD8+ and CD4+ T cells, while FACS enriched the TEMRA cells. Unmatched junction bases numbered 4, after V lost 8 bases and J lost 3 bases. Germline lookup yields CDR1 SQVTM and CDR2 ANQGSEA. This CDR3 is 12 amino acids long. General observations from the study: The authors acknowledged that their TCR sequencing and HLA analysis involved a relatively small number of individuals.

cDNA came from roughly 0.53 to 1 ug RNA primed by random hexamers. It was immunoSEQ multiplex PCR that amplified TCR beta CDR3 across 54 Vbeta and 13 Jbeta. TCRdb reanalysed the immunoSEQ multiplex PCR reads using MiXCR and keeps one entry per CDR3 protein. This table holds 230,000 or so distinct CDR3 sequences, 95% found once. In the case of this clonotype: The antigen remains undetermined.

This sequence joins TRBV29-1 and TRBJ2-3, with TRBD2 matching 8 bases. This TCR was recovered from a human donor with multiple sclerosis. The sample comprised CD4+ T cells from PBMCs. CDR3 DNA sequence: TGCAGCCCTGAGCGGGGGACAGATACGCAGTATTTT. It specifies CSPERGTDTQYF.